The 16 T cell receptor beta chains below all came from one sample that was sequenced in a study of blood T cell repertoires in COVID-19. TCRdb's table, derived via immunoSEQ multiplex PCR, lists solely in-frame clones and lacks some. The sample records a few hundred thousand clones, approximately 84% being singletons. Sequenced material: peripheral blood. These receptor sequences come from a person aged 70 to 85 with COVID-19, enrolled during active disease.

V and J are TRBV5-1 and TRBJ2-2; TRBD1 matches at 8 bases. The CDR3 extends over 17 amino acids. Germline lookup yields CDR1 SGHRS and CDR2 YFSETQ. V lost 0 bases to trimming and J lost 1 base; unmatched junction nucleotides: 5. CDR3 loop: CASSLGTGGWNTGELFF. The CDR3 bases are TGCGCCAGCAGCTTGGGTACAGGGGGATGGAACACCGGGGAGCTGTTTTTT.

This sequence joins TRBV28 and TRBJ1-6; D call uncertain. Germline values: CDR1 MDHEN, CDR2 SYDVKM. The V end lost 0 bases, the J end lost 0 bases, and 9 bases lay between the germline ends. The CDR3 extends over 17 amino acids. CDR3 loop: CASSLWRASSYNSPLHF. The CDR3, as DNA: TGTGCCAGCAGTTTATGGAGAGCAAGCTCCTATAATTCACCCCTCCACTTT.

V gene TRBV6-5 combines with J gene TRBJ2-1; TRBD2 agrees at 11 bases. The CDR3 length is 15 residues. V was pared by 6 bases and J by 4 bases, with 5 bases of the junction left unmatched. Looked up from germline, CDR1 is MNHEY and CDR2 is SVGAGI. DNA of the CDR3: TGTGCCAGCAGCAGCAGACTAGCGGGATACAATGAGCAGTTCTTC. It translates to CASSSRLAGYNEQFF.

This chain connects TRBV6-2 or TRBV6-3 to TRBJ2-5; D remains ambiguous. The CDR3 runs to 13 residues. Trimming shortened V by 0 bases and J by 7 bases, and 9 bases separated the two germline ends. CDR1 is MNHEY and CDR2 is SVGEGT in the germline V gene. CDR3 region: CASSYSVAATQYF. The CDR3 coding sequence is TGTGCCAGCAGTTACTCAGTGGCGGCGACCCAGTACTTC.

V is TRBV3-1 (or the pseudogene TRBV3-2) and J is TRBJ1-2; 8 bases fit TRBD1. V was pared by 2 bases and J by 2 bases, with 1 base of the junction left unmatched. Germline lookup yields CDR1 LGHDT and CDR2 YNNKEL (reference sequence). The CDR3 spans 14 residues. The CDR3 DNA sequence: TGTGCCAGCAGCCAATACAGGGGGAACTATGGCTACACCTTC. Translating gives CASSQYRGNYGYTF.

This sequence joins TRBV4-2 and TRBJ2-5; 9 bases fit TRBD1. The CDR3 loop spans 16 amino acids. Per germline, CDR1 LGHNA and CDR2 YNFKEQ. V shed 3 bases, J shed 5 bases, and the junction held 10 bases outside the gene matches. The chain's CDR3 is CASSHSPGQGYETQYF. Here the CDR3 DNA reads TGTGCCAGCAGCCATTCCCCGGGACAGGGATACGAGACCCAGTACTTC.

The CDR3 region is CASSLNNVYEQYF. The CDR3 coding sequence is TGTGCCAGCAGCCTGAACAATGTCTACGAGCAGTACTTC. The chain has TRBV5-4 and TRBJ2-7; D is unresolved. The CDR3 is made up of 13 amino acids. Trimming took 4 bases from V and 3 from J, leaving 11 bases between them. CDR1 and CDR2 from the germline V gene are SGHNT and YYREEE (reference sequence).

V is TRBV28 and J is TRBJ2-3; 8 nucleotides agree with TRBD2. CDR3 length: 13 residues. Trimming at V came to 2 bases and at J to 6 bases, leaving 1 base not matched to a gene. Germline V gene data show CDR1 as MDHEN and CDR2 as SYDVKM. CDR3 residues: CASSLTSGDTQYF. The CDR3, as DNA: TGTGCCAGCAGTTTAACTAGCGGCGATACGCAGTATTTT.

This clone appeared a single time. The chain has TRBV28 and TRBJ2-5; the D gene is possibly TRBD2 (6 bases). Germline lookup yields CDR1 MDHEN and CDR2 SYDVKM. The CDR3 is 14 residues long. V was trimmed by 5 bases and J by 1 base, leaving 11 bases between them. Here the CDR3 DNA reads TGTGCCAGCAGTCCCGGGACTTCCCAAGAGACCCAGTACTTC. This encodes CASSPGTSQETQYF.

The chain employs TRBV2 and TRBJ1-5, with a possible D match to TRBD1 (5 bases). Deletions cut 0 bases from V and 7 bases from J, with 13 bases between. Germline V lookup: CDR1 SNHLY, CDR2 FYNNEI. The CDR3 has 15 residues. CDR3 loop: CASSEAQGAGQPQHF. DNA of the CDR3: TGTGCCAGCAGTGAAGCGCAAGGGGCTGGACAGCCCCAGCATTTT.

The chain carries TRBV12-3 or TRBV12-4 and TRBJ1-1; a possible D gene is TRBD1 (5 bases). The CDR3 is 13 residues long. V lost 5 bases and J lost 5, with 12 bases in between. The CDR3 reads CASSGRVSTEAFF. DNA for the CDR3: TGTGCCAGCAGTGGCAGGGTATCTACTGAAGCTTTCTTT.

The chain is built from TRBV19 and TRBJ1-2; 7 bases fit TRBD1. The CDR3 is made up of 15 amino acids. Trimming cost V 4 bases and J 4 bases; bases outside gene matches: 9. CDR1 LNHDA and CDR2 SQIVND come from the germline V gene (reference sequence). As DNA, the CDR3 is TGTGCCAGTAGTACCCCTGGACAGGCGAGCTATGGCTACACCTTC. Translated: CASSTPGQASYGYTF.

The gene calls are TRBV5-1 and TRBJ2-7; D unclear. The CDR3 totals 17 residues. Germline loops: CDR1 SGHRS, CDR2 YFSETQ. The ends were cut back, 1 base at V and 4 bases at J, with 21 bases in the middle. CDR3 DNA: TGCGCCAGCAGCTTGTTACCGGGTAGGCCGACGAAATACGAGCAGTACTTC. Amino acids: CASSLLPGRPTKYEQYF.

V is TRBV23-1 and J is TRBJ1-4; D ambiguous. TRBV23-1 is recorded as an ORF, its role being uncertain. The CDR3 sequence is 14 residues long. Between the trimmed V and J ends, which lost 4 bases and 8 bases, there was a span of 14 bases. CDR3 amino acids: CASSPSQKNEKLFF. The CDR3 DNA reads as TGCGCCAGCAGTCCGTCCCAGAAAAACGAAAAACTGTTTTTT.

This rearrangement joins TRBV7-2 to TRBJ2-5; 7 positions agree with TRBD2. J lost 4 bases, V lost 4 bases, and 9 bases had no gene match. Germline V lookup: CDR1 SGHTA, CDR2 FQGNSA. There are 15 residues in the CDR3. In DNA, the CDR3 is TGTGCCAGCAGCTCAGGGACTACCCTGGGAGAGACCCAGTACTTC. This codes for CASSSGTTLGETQYF.

V gene TRBV15 combines with J gene TRBJ2-1; 9 nucleotides agree with TRBD1. Trimming cost V 3 bases and J 4 bases; bases outside gene matches: 10. The germline V gene encodes CDR1 LNHNV and CDR2 YYDKDF (reference sequence). The CDR3 runs to 17 residues. CDR3 sequence reads: CATSSPYGTGSYNEQFF. The CDR3 DNA sequence: TGTGCCACCAGCAGCCCCTATGGGACAGGGTCTTACAATGAGCAGTTCTTC.